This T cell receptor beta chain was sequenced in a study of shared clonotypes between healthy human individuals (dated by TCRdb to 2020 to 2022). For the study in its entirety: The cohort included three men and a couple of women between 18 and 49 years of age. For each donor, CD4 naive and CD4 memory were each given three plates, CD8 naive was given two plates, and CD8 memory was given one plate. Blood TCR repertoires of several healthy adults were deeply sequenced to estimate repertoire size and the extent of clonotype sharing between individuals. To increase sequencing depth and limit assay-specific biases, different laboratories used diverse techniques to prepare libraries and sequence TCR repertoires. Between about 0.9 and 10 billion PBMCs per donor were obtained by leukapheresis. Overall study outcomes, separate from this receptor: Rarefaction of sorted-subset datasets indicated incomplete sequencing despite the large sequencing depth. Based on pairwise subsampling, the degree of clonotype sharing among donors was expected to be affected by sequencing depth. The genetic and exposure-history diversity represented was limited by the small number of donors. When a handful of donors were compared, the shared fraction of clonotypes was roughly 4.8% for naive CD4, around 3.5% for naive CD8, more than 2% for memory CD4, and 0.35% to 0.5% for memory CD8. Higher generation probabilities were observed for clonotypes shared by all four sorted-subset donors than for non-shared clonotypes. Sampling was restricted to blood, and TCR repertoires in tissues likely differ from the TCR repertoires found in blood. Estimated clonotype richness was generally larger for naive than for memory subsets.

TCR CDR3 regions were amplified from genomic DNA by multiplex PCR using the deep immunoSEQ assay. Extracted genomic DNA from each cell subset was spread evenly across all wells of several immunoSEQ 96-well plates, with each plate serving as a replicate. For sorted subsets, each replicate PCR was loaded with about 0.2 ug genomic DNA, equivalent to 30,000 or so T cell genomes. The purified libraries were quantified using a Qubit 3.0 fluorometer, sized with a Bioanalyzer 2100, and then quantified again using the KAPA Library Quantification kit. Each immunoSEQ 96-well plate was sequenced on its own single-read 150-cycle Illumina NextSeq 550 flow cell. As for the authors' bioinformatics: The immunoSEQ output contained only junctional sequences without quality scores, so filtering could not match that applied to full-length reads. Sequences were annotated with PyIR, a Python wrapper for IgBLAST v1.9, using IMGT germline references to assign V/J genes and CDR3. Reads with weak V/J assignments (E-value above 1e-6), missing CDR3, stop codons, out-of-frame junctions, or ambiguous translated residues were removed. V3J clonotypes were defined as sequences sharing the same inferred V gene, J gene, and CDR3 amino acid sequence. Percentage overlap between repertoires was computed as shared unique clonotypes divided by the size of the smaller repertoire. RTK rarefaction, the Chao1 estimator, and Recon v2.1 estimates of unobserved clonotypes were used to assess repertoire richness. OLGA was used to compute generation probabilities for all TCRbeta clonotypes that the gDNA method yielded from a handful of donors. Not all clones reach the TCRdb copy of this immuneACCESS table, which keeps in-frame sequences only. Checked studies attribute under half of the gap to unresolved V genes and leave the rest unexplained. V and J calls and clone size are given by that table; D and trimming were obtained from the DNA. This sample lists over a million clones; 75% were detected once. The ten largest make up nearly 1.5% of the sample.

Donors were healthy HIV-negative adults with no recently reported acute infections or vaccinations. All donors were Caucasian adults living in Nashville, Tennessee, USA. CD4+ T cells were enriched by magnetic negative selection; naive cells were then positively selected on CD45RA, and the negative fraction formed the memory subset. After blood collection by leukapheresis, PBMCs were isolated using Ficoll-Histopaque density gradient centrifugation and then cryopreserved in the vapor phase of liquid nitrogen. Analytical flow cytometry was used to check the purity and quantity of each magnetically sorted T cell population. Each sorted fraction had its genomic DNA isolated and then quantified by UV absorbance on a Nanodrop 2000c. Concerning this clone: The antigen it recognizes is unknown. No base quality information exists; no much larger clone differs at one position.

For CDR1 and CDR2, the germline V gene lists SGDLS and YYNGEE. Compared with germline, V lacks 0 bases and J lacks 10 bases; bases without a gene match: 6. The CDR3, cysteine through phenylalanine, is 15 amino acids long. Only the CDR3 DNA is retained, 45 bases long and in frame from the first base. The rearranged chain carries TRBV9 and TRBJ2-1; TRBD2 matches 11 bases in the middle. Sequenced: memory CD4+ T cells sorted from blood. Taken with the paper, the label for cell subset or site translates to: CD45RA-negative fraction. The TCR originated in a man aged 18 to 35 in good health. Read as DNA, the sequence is TGTGCCAGCAGCGTAGTAGAACTAGCGGGAGCCGAGCAGTTCTTC. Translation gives CASSVVELAGAEQFF.